The next 28 T cell receptor beta chains were all read from a single sample in a study of T-cell memory formation after mild COVID-19. Via MiXCR, TCRdb re-called the 5' RACE reads, giving one row per CDR3 protein. The data hold around 150,000 distinct CDR3 sequences, with 11% observed a single time. Material: PBMCs or a T cell subset sorted from them (not recorded which). The receptors were sampled from a man between 18 and 29 years old who had mild COVID-19 (a few samples of this study predate the infection). Cell type and time point are not known.

The rearrangement uses TRBV12-3 or TRBV12-4 and TRBJ1-6; the match to TRBD1 covers 7 bases. V shed 6 bases, J shed 8 bases, and the junction held 1 base outside the gene matches. CDR3 length: 12 amino acids. Here the CDR3 DNA reads TGTGCCAGCAGGGGGACAGATTCACCCCTCCACTTT. The encoded protein is CASRGTDSPLHF.

There are a few counts of this clonotype. The CDR3 sequence: CASSLGQGVPYNEQFF. CDR3 DNA: TGTGCCAGCAGCTTAGGACAGGGGGTCCCTTACAATGAGCAGTTCTTC. The chain carries TRBV13 and TRBJ2-1, with TRBD1 identical over 8 bases. Trimming took 0 bases from V and 4 from J; bases not matched to a gene: 5. CDR3 length: 16 residues. Germline loops: CDR1 PRHDT, CDR2 FYEKMQ (reference sequence).

This clonotype occurred a few times. The chain is built from TRBV7-2 and TRBJ2-5, with 9 nucleotides matching TRBD1. The germline gives CDR1 SGHTA, CDR2 FQGNSA. The CDR3 totals 15 residues. The V and J ends lost 3 bases and 5 bases, in that order; junction bases with no gene match: 7. Here the CDR3 reads CASSLGTGTVETQYF. CDR3 nucleotide sequence: TGTGCCAGCAGCTTGGGGACAGGGACGGTGGAGACCCAGTACTTC.

In this sample, this clonotype turned up a few times. The V gene is TRBV5-1, the J gene TRBJ2-7; D unresolved. Trimming took 0 bases from V and 0 from J, leaving 7 bases between them. The CDR3 contains 14 residues. Germline V gene lookup returns CDR1 SGHRS and CDR2 YFSETQ. The CDR3 reads CASSLVLSSYEQYF. CDR3 nucleotide sequence: TGCGCCAGCAGCTTGGTTCTCAGCTCCTACGAGCAGTACTTC.

The V gene is TRBV4-2, the J gene TRBJ1-2; D is unresolved. V dropped 3 bases and J dropped 3 bases, with 8 bases sitting between them. CDR3 length: 13 amino acids. CDR1 LGHNA and CDR2 YNFKEQ come from the germline V gene. The CDR3 loop reads CASSHERDYGYTF. The CDR3 coding sequence is TGTGCCAGCAGCCATGAAAGGGACTATGGCTACACCTTC.

This clonotype was found a few times. The chain carries TRBV12-3 or TRBV12-4 and TRBJ2-3; tentatively, D is TRBD2 (7 bases). The V and J ends lost 4 bases and 1 base respectively, with 15 bases between them. This CDR3 is 16 amino acids long. CDR3 nucleotides: TGTGCCAGCAGTTCACCGGGGGGCTGGGGCACAGATACGCAGTATTTT. Its translation: CASSSPGGWGTDTQYF.

This clonotype has more than one count but fewer than ten. The gene calls are TRBV7-2 and TRBJ2-7; D uncertain. The V and J ends lost 3 bases and 2 bases respectively, with 8 bases between them. The CDR3 contains 13 residues. Germline V gene sequence: CDR1 SGHTA, CDR2 FQGNSA. CDR3 bases: TGTGCCAGCAGCTTGGACGGTACCTACGAGCAGTACGTC. It codes for CASSLDGTYEQYV.

The chain combines TRBV9 with TRBJ2-1; D is uncertain. CDR1 SGDLS and CDR2 YYNGEE come from the germline V gene. V shed 0 bases and J shed 8 bases, with 15 bases lying between them. The CDR3 loop spans 15 amino acids. The CDR3 loop reads CASSVDLWSADEQFF. For the CDR3, the DNA is TGTGCCAGCAGCGTAGACTTGTGGAGCGCGGATGAGCAGTTCTTC.

The gene calls are TRBV6-2 or TRBV6-3 and TRBJ2-3; a weak D match, TRBD1 (5 bases). Per germline, CDR1 MNHEY and CDR2 SVGEGT. This CDR3 is 16 amino acids long. Trimming removed 1 base at V and 3 bases at J, with 14 bases between. The CDR3 reads CASSYFAGAITDTQYF. CDR3 nucleotides: TGTGCCAGCAGTTACTTTGCTGGGGCTATAACAGATACGCAGTATTTT.

This clonotype was counted at least ten times. The chain joins TRBV6-5 to TRBJ2-1; no reliable D call. The ends were cut back, 3 bases at V and 7 bases at J, with 10 bases in the middle. This CDR3 contains 13 residues. CDR1 is MNHEY, CDR2 SVGAGI, per germline. The CDR3 sequence is CASSYSRGNEQFF. CDR3 DNA sequence: TGTGCCAGCAGTTATTCCCGCGGAAATGAGCAGTTCTTC.

The rearrangement joins TRBV6-5 to TRBJ2-1; 11 nucleotides align to TRBD2. V was pared by 4 bases and J by 7 bases, with 6 bases of the junction left unmatched. CDR3 length: 15 amino acids. The germline V gene encodes CDR1 MNHEY and CDR2 SVGAGI. The CDR3 sequence: CASSFGTSGFNEQFF. The CDR3 DNA is TGTGCCAGCAGTTTCGGGACTAGCGGTTTTAATGAGCAGTTCTTC.

This clonotype was counted many times. This chain links TRBV20-1 with TRBJ2-2, with D perhaps matching TRBD2 (5 bases). The germline V gene has CDR1 DFQATT and CDR2 SNEGSKA (reference sequence). V was trimmed by 7 bases and J by 4 bases, leaving 10 bases between them. The CDR3 length is 12 residues. The CDR3 sequence: CSVASPTGELFF. CDR3 in DNA: TGCAGTGTCGCTAGCCCCACCGGGGAGCTGTTTTTT.

This clonotype was counted between two and nine times. The chain joins TRBV5-1 to TRBJ2-7; D is possibly TRBD1 (6 bases). This CDR3 contains 14 residues. The germline CDR1 and CDR2 sequences are SGHRS and YFSETQ. Trimming pared 4 bases from V and 6 bases from J, leaving 17 bases between. The CDR3 sequence is CASSPGDAILEQYV. Here the CDR3 DNA reads TGCGCCAGCAGCCCAGGGGACGCTATCCTCGAGCAGTACGTC.

Ten or more counts support this clonotype. V gene TRBV9 combines with J gene TRBJ1-5; TRBD1 is a possible D gene (5 bases). Trimming took 4 bases from V and 9 from J, leaving 20 bases between them. From germline, CDR1 is SGDLS and CDR2 YYNGEE. The CDR3 is 15 residues long. The CDR3 here is CASSPRAGINSPQHF. The CDR3 DNA follows: TGTGCCAGCAGCCCAAGGGCAGGGATTAACTCGCCCCAGCATTTT.

This clonotype was counted between two and nine times. The rearrangement links TRBV25-1 to TRBJ2-2; 9 bases line up with TRBD2. The germline gives CDR1 MGHDK, CDR2 SYGVNS. CDR3 length: 17 residues. V lost 3 bases and J lost 6; bases outside the gene matches: 11. The CDR3 spells CASSDVPPGLAAGELFF. In DNA form, the CDR3 reads TGTGCCAGCAGTGACGTTCCCCCGGGACTAGCTGCCGGGGAGCTGTTTTTT. The complete variable domain, with remaining parts taken from reference TRBV25-1 and TRBJ2-2, reads EADIYQTPRYLVIGTGKKITLECSQTMGHDKMYWYQQDPGMELHLIHYSYGVNSTEKGDLSSESTVSRIRTEHFPLTLESARPSHTSQYLCASSDVPPGLAAGELFFGEGSRLTVL.

This clonotype has ten or more counts. This chain joins TRBV7-2 and TRBJ1-5; D not certain. The V end was cut by 4 bases, the J end by 4 bases, with 8 bases between. The CDR3 has 13 residues. Per the germline V gene, CDR1 is SGHTA and CDR2 is FQGNSA. The CDR3 region has the DNA TGTGCCAGCAGCTCCTACTCTAATCAGCCCCAGCATTTT. The encoded protein is CASSSYSNQPQHF.

The chain uses TRBV4-1 and TRBJ1-1; a possible D gene is TRBD1 (5 bases). The CDR3 loop spans 15 amino acids. Germline V CDR1 and CDR2: MGHRA, YSYEKL. V gave up 6 bases and J gave up 5 bases, with 19 bases separating them. The CDR3 sequence is CASRAPGKGRTEAFF. CDR3 bases: TGCGCCAGCAGGGCCCCGGGAAAGGGGAGGACTGAAGCTTTCTTT.

CDR3 DNA: TGTGCCAGCACCGCAGGGTCGGGAGATACGCAGTATTTT. Encoded protein: CASTAGSGDTQYF. This chain connects TRBV11-3 to TRBJ2-3; D possibly corresponds to TRBD1 (5 bases). With 7 bases removed from V and 5 bases from J, the gap between germline ends came to 13 bases. Germline V CDR1 and CDR2: SGHNT, YENEEA. The CDR3 spans 13 residues.

J is TRBJ2-3 and V is TRBV5-6; 9 positions match TRBD2. The CDR3 is 14 amino acids. Losses at the gene ends were 4 bases for V and 4 bases for J; bases not matched to a gene: 4. Germline lookup yields CDR1 SGHDT and CDR2 YYEEEE. This CDR3 reads CASSRGGAADTQYF. The CDR3 nucleotides are TGTGCCAGCAGCCGCGGGGGGGCCGCAGATACGCAGTATTTT.

V is TRBV10-3 and J is TRBJ1-1; D is possibly TRBD1 (6 bases). The germline V and J ends were trimmed by 4 bases and 4 bases, with 7 bases remaining between them. Germline assignment: CDR1 ENHRY and CDR2 SYGVKD. This CDR3 spans 12 amino acids. The CDR3 region has the DNA TGTGCCATCAGTGTAGGGGGCACTGAAGCTTTCTTT. It encodes CAISVGGTEAFF.

This clonotype was seen at least ten times. The CDR3: CASSPGTTREQYV. CDR3 DNA sequence: TGTGCCAGCAGCCCCGGGACCACTCGGGAGCAGTACGTC. The genes are TRBV7-2 and TRBJ2-7; TRBD1 or TRBD2 may be the D gene (5 bases each). The length of the CDR3 is 13 residues. V dropped 5 bases and J dropped 7 bases, with 15 bases sitting between them. Germline V gene lookup returns CDR1 SGHTA and CDR2 FQGNSA.

The chain recombines TRBV5-1 with TRBJ1-6; no reliable D call. The CDR3 consists of 14 residues. From germline, CDR1 is SGHRS and CDR2 YFSETQ. The V end was cut by 0 bases, the J end by 7 bases, with 8 bases between. In DNA form, the CDR3 reads TGCGCCAGCAGCTTGGACGGAGGGAATTCACCCCTCCACTTT. Encoded protein: CASSLDGGNSPLHF. The variable domain in full, completed from reference TRBV5-1 and TRBJ1-6, reads KAGVTQTPRYLIKTRGQQVTLSCSPISGHRSVSWYQQTPGQGLQFLFEYFSETQRNKGNFPGRFSGRQFSNSRSEMNVSTLELGDSALYLCASSLDGGNSPLHFGNGTRLTVT.

CDR3 DNA sequence: TGTGCCAGCAGCCTAGGTCTTAATGAAAAACTGTTTTTT. It encodes CASSLGLNEKLFF. The rearrangement joins TRBV11-2 to TRBJ1-4; unclear D gene. The germline V and J ends were trimmed by 5 bases and 4 bases, with 8 bases remaining between them. This CDR3 has 13 residues. Germline V gene data show CDR1 as SGHAT and CDR2 as FQNNGV.

V usage is TRBV7-2 and J usage is TRBJ2-1, with 7 bases identical to TRBD2. CDR3 length: 14 residues. The germline gives CDR1 SGHTA, CDR2 FQGNSA. V was clipped by 2 bases and J by 9 bases; unmatched bases: 7. The CDR3: CASSLLRGLSEQFF. In DNA form, the CDR3 reads TGTGCCAGCAGCTTACTGCGGGGGTTGAGTGAGCAGTTCTTC. The complete variable domain, with remaining parts taken from reference TRBV7-2 and TRBJ2-1, reads GAGVSQSPSNKVTEKGKDVELRCDPISGHTALYWYRQSLGQGLEFLIYFQGNSAPDKSGLPSDRFSAERTGGSVSTLTIQRTQQEDSAVYLCASSLLRGLSEQFFGPGTRLTVL.

This clonotype was counted a few times. The chain joins TRBV20-1 to TRBJ2-7; D ambiguous. CDR3 length: 14 residues. Trimming took 3 bases from V and 5 from J, leaving 17 bases between them. Per germline, CDR1 DFQATT and CDR2 SNEGSKA (reference sequence). For the CDR3, the DNA is TGCAGTGCTAGGCCGGGCGCCCGTAGGGACGAGCAGTACGTC. It yields the protein CSARPGARRDEQYV.

V usage is TRBV5-6 and J usage is TRBJ2-7; the D gene is possibly TRBD1 (5 bases). The germline gives CDR1 SGHDT, CDR2 YYEEEE. Trimming took off 4 bases at V and 5 bases at J, with 10 bases between the two ends. The CDR3 runs to 12 residues. For the CDR3, the DNA is TGTGCCAGCAGCAGACAGACTCACGAGCAGTACTTC. Translated: CASSRQTHEQYF.

This clonotype was observed a handful of times. The chain employs TRBV6-6 and TRBJ2-2; tentatively, D is TRBD2 (6 bases). Germline loops: CDR1 MNHNY, CDR2 SVGAGI (reference sequence). The V end was cut by 2 bases, the J end by 1 base, with 17 bases between. The CDR3 spans 18 residues. The CDR3 nucleotides read TGTGCCAGCAGTTACGGAGGGTCGGGGAGCCTGAACACCGGGGAGCTGTTTTTT. Its protein product is CASSYGGSGSLNTGELFF.

This clonotype was counted between two and nine times. The J gene is TRBJ2-5, the V gene TRBV7-2, with 7 bases fitting TRBD2. Trimming cost V 3 bases and J 4 bases; bases outside gene matches: 5. Germline V gives CDR1 SGHTA, CDR2 FQGNSA. The CDR3 is 14 amino acids. The CDR3: CASSFGLVGETQYF. CDR3 DNA: TGTGCCAGCAGCTTTGGACTAGTCGGAGAGACCCAGTACTTC.